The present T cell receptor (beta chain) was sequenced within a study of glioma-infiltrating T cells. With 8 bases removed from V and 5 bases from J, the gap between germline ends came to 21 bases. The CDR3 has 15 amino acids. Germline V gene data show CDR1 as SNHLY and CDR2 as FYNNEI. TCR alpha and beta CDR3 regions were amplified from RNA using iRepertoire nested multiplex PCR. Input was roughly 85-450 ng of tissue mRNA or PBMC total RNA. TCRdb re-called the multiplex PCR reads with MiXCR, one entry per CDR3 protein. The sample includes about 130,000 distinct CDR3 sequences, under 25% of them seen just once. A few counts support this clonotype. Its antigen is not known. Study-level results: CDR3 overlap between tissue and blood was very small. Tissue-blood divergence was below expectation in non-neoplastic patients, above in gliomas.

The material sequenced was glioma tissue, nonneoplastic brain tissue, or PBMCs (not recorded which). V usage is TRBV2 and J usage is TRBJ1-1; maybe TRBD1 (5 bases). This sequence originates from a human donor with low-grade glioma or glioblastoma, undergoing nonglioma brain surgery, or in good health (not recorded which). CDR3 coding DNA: TGTGCCAGCCTGAAGTTGGGGGGGGAGTGGACTGAAGCTTTCTTT. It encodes CASLKLGGEWTEAFF.